Shown below are 5 T cell receptor beta chains from a single sample sequenced in a study of Ad26.COV2.S vaccination and SARS-CoV-2 variants (dated by TCRdb to about 2021). Library construction relied on the immunoSEQ multiplex PCR assay. This is the immuneACCESS table as TCRdb keeps it, with only in-frame sequences that have V and J called. A part of the clones is gone; compared with another copy, unresolved V genes explain less than half, and the rest is unexplained. Here the sample has 510,000 or so clones; approximately 90% occur a single time. Of the sample, more than 10% is held by the ten largest clones. This specimen's treatment or condition label, per the study, means: roughly 20 received Ad26.COV2.S at low or high dose, single or two shots; roughly five received placebo; per-sample allocation not given. For vaccine and placebo recipients, the sequenced repertoires came from samples collected on day 63 after the first injection.

Material: peripheral blood, obtained in a trial of Ad26.COV2.S vaccine versus placebo. The receptors stem from a person between 18 and 65 years old who received the Ad26.COV2.S COVID-19 vaccine or a placebo.

The CDR3 spells CASKRPGTNYGYTF. DNA for the CDR3: TGTGCCAGTAAAAGGCCCGGGACTAACTATGGCTACACCTTC. The chain has TRBV19 and TRBJ1-2; no reliable D call. Germline loops: CDR1 LNHDA, CDR2 SQIVND (reference sequence). The CDR3 loop spans 14 amino acids. V was shortened by 7 bases and J by 0 bases, with 12 bases between the two germline ends.

The chain is built from TRBV5-5 and TRBJ1-1; 7 bases match TRBD1. V dropped 5 bases and J dropped 5; count of bases not matched to a gene: 9. The germline gives CDR1 SGHKS, CDR2 YYEKEE (reference sequence). There are 14 residues in the CDR3. The CDR3 coding sequence is TGTGCCAGCAGACTAACAGGGGATTTAACTGAAGCTTTCTTT. Encoded protein: CASRLTGDLTEAFF.

V usage is TRBV9 and J usage is TRBJ2-1; unclear D gene. Deletions cut 1 base from V and 10 bases from J, with 15 bases between. Germline CDR1 is SGDLS and CDR2 is YYNGEE. The CDR3 has 14 residues. The CDR3 loop reads CASSVSARLGEQFF. DNA for the CDR3: TGTGCCAGCAGCGTATCGGCCCGGCTAGGGGAGCAGTTCTTC.

The chain recombines TRBV20-1 with TRBJ1-1, with TRBD1 identical over 9 bases. With V trimmed by 3 bases and J by 2 bases, 7 bases remained unmatched. The CDR3 has 15 residues. CDR1 DFQATT and CDR2 SNEGSKA come from the germline V gene (reference sequence). CDR3 bases: TGCAGTGCTAGTGTGACAGGGGGGGTTAACACTGAAGCTTTCTTT. Protein: CSASVTGGVNTEAFF.

The chain employs TRBV4-1 and TRBJ2-7; 8 positions agree with TRBD1. J was trimmed by 0 bases and V by 3 bases; bases with no gene match: 7. Looked up from germline, CDR1 is MGHRA and CDR2 is YSYEKL. The CDR3 consists of 16 residues. The CDR3 reads CASSQGGQGISYEQYF. Written as DNA, the CDR3 is TGCGCCAGCAGCCAGGGTGGACAGGGCATCTCCTACGAGCAGTACTTC.